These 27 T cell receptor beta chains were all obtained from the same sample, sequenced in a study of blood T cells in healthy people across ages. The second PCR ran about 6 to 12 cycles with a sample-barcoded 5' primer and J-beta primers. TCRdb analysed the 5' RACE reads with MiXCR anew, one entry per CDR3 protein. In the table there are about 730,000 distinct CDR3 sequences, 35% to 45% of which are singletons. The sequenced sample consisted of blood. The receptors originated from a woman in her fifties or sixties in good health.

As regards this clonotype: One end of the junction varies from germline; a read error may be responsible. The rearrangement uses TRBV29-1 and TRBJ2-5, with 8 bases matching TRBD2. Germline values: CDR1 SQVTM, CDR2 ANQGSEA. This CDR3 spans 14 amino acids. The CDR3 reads CSVVLAGGQEAQYF. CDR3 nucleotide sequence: TGCAGCGTTGTTCTTGCGGGAGGACAAGAGGCCCAGTACTTC.

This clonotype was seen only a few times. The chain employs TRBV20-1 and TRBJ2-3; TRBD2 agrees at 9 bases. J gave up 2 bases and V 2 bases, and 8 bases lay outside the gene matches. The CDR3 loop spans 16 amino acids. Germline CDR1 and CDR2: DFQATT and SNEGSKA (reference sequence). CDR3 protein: CSARTGSGRYTDTQYF. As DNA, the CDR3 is TGCAGTGCTAGAACTGGTAGCGGGAGATACACAGATACGCAGTATTTT.

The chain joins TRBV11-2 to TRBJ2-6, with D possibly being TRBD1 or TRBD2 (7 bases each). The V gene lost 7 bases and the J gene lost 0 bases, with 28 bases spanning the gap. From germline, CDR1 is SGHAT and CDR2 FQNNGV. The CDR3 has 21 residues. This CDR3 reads CASKSGRGRDRKSSGANVLTF. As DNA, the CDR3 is TGTGCCAGCAAGTCGGGGAGGGGGCGCGATAGGAAGAGCTCTGGGGCCAACGTCCTGACTTTC.

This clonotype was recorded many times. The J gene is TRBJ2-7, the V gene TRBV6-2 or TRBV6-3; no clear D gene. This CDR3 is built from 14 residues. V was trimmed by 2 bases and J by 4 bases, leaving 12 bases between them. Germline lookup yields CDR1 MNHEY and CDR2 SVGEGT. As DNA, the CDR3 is TGTGCCAGCAGTTACGGCTTCACACGATACGAGCAGTACTTC. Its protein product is CASSYGFTRYEQYF.

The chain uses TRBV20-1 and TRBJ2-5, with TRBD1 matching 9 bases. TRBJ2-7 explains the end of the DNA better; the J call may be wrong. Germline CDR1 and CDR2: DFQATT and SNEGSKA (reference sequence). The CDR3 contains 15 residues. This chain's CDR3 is CSARLDRGIGNEQYF. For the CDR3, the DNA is TGCAGTGCTAGATTAGACAGGGGGATAGGTAACGAGCAGTACTTC.

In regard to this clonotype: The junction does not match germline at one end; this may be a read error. The CDR3 nucleotides are TGTGCCGTCAGTGAGTTTCTAGCGGGAGTGCCGCCTGACAAGGAGCAGTTCTTC. This codes for CAVSEFLAGVPPDKEQFF. The rearrangement joins TRBV10-3 to TRBJ2-1; the match to TRBD2 covers 10 bases. Germline V gene lookup returns CDR1 ENHRY and CDR2 SYGVKD. CDR3 length: 18 residues.

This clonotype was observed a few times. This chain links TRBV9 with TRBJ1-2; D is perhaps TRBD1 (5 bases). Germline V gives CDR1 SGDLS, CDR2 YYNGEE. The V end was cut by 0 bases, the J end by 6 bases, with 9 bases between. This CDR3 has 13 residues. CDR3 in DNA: TGTGCCAGCAGCGTAGTGCCAGGGAATGGCTACACCTTC. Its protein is CASSVVPGNGYTF.

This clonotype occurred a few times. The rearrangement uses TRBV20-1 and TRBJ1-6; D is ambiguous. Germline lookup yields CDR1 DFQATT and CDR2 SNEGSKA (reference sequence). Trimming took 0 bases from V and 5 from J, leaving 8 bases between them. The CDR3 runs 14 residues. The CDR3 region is CSARDQVHNSPLHF. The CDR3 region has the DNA TGCAGTGCTAGAGACCAGGTTCATAATTCACCCCTCCACTTT.

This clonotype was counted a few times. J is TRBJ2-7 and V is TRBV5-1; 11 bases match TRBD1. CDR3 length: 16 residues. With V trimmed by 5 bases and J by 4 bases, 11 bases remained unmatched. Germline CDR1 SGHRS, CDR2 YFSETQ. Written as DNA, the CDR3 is TGCGCCAGCAGTAGAACATCCGGGACAGGGGGATACGAGCAGTACTTC. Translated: CASSRTSGTGGYEQYF.

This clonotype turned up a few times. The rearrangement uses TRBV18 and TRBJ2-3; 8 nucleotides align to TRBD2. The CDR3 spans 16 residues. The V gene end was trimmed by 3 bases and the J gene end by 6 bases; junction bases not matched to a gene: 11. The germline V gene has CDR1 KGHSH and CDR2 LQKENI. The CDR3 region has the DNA TGTGCCAGCTCACCTACCGGGACTAGGATTTCCGATACGCAGTATTTT. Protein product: CASSPTGTRISDTQYF.

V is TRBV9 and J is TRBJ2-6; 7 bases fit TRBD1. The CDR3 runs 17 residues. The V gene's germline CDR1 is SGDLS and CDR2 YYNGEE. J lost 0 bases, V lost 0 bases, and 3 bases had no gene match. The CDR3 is CASSVGTGTSGANVLTF. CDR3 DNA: TGTGCCAGCAGCGTAGGGACAGGAACCTCTGGGGCCAACGTCCTGACTTTC.

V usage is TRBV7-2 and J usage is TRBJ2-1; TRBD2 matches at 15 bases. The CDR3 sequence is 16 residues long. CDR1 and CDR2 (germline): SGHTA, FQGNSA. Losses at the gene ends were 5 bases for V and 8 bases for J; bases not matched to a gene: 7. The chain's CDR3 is CASSQWTSGRADEQFF. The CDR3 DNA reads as TGTGCCAGCAGCCAGTGGACTAGCGGGAGGGCCGATGAGCAGTTCTTC.

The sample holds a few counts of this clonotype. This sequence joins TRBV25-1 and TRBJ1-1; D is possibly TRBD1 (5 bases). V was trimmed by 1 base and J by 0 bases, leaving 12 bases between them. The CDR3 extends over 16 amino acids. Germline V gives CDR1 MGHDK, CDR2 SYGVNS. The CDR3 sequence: CASSEFGAGLNTEAFF. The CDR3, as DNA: TGTGCCAGCAGTGAATTTGGGGCAGGACTGAACACTGAAGCTTTCTTT.

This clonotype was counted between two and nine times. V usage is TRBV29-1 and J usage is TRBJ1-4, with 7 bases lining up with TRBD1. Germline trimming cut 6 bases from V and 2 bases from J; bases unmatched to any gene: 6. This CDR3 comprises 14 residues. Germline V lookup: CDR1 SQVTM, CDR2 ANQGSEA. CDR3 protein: CSVLPGQTNEKLFF. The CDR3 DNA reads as TGCAGCGTCCTTCCGGGACAGACTAATGAAAAACTGTTTTTT.

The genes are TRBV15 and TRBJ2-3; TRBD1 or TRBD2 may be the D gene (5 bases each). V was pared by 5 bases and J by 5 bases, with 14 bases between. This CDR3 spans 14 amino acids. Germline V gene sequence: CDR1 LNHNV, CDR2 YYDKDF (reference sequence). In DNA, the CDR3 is TGTGCCACCAGCCGGGCAGGGAGTATAGATACGCAGTATTTT. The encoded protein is CATSRAGSIDTQYF.

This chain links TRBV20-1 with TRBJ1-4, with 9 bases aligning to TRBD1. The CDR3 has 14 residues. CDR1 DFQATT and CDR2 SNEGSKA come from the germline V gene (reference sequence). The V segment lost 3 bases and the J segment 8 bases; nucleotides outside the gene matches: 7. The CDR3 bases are TGCAGTGCTAGCCTCCGGGACAGGGCAGAAAAACTGTTTTTT. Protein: CSASLRDRAEKLFF.

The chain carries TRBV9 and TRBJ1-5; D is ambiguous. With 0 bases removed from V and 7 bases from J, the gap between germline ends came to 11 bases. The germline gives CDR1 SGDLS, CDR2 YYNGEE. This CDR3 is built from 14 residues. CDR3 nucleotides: TGTGCCAGCAGCGTAGAGGGATGGGGACAGCCCCAGCATTTT. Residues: CASSVEGWGQPQHF.

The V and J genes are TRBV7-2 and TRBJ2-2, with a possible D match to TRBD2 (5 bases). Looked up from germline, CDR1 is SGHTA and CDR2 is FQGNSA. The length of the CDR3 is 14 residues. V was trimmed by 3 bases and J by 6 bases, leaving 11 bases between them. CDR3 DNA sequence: TGTGCCAGCAGCTTTTGGGAGTCACCCGGGGAGCTGTTTTTT. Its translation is CASSFWESPGELFF.

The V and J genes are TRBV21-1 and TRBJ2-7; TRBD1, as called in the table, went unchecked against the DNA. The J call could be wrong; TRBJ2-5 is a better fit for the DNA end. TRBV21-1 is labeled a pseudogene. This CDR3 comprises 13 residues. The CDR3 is CVPYRVPQETQYF. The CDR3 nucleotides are TGTGTCCCTTACAGGGTGCCTCAGGAGACCCAGTACTTC.

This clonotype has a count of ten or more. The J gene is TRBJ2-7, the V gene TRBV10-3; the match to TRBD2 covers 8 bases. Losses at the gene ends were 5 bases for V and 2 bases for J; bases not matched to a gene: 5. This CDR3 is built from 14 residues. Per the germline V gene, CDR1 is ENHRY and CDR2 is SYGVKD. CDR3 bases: TGTGCCATCAGTCCGGGACTAGAGGCCTACGAGCAGTACTTC. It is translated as CAISPGLEAYEQYF.

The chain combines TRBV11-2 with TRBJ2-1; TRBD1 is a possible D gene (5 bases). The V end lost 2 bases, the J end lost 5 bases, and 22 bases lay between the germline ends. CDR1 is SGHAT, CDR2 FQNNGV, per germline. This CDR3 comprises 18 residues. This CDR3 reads CASSLIEAGRVANNEQFF. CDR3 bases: TGTGCCAGCAGCTTAATCGAGGCAGGGCGAGTGGCAAACAATGAGCAGTTCTTC.

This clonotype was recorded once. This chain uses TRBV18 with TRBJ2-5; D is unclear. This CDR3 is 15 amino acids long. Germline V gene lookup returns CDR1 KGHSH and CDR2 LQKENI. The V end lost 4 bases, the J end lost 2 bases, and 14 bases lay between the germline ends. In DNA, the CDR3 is TGTGCCAGCTCACTACCGAGTACACCTCAAGAGACCCAGTACTTC. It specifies CASSLPSTPQETQYF.

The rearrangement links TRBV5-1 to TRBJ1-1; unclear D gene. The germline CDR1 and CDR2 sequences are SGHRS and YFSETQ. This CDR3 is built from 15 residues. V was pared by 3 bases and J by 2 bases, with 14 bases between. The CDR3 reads CASSSPGVRNTEAFF. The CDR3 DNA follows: TGCGCCAGCAGCTCCCCCGGGGTGAGAAACACTGAAGCTTTCTTT.

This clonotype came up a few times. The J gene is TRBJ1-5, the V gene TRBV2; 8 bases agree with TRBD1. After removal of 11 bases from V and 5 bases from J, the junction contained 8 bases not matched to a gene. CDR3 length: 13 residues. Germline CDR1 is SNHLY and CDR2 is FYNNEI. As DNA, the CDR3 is TGTGCCGTAGACAGGGGTCAGGATCAGCCCCAGCATTTT. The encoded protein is CAVDRGQDQPQHF. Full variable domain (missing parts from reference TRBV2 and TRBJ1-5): EPEVTQTPSHQVTQMGQEVILRCVPISNHLYFYWYRQILGQKVEFLVSFYNNEISEKSEIFDDQFSVERPDGSNFTLKIRSTKLEDSAMYFCAVDRGQDQPQHFGDGTRLSIL.

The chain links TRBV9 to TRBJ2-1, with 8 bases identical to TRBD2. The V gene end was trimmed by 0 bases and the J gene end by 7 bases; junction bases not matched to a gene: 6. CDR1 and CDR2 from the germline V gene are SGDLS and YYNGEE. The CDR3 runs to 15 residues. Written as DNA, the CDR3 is TGTGCCAGCAGCGTAGCACGGGAGGGGTGGAATGAGCAGTTCTTC. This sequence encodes CASSVAREGWNEQFF.

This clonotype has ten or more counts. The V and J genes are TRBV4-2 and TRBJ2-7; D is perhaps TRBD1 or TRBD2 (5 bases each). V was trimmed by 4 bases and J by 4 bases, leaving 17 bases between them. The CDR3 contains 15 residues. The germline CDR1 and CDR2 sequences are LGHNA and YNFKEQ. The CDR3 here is CASSLWGSGVYEQYF. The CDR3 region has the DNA TGTGCCAGCAGCCTATGGGGGAGCGGCGTTTACGAGCAGTACTTC.

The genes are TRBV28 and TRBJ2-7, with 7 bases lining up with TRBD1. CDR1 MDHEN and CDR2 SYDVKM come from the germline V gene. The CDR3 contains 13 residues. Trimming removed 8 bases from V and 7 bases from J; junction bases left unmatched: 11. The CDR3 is CASLGTVDNEQYF. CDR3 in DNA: TGTGCCAGCCTCGGGACAGTCGACAATGAGCAGTACTTC.